A single T cell receptor beta chain is shown here with its context. The data stem from a study of blood T cell repertoires in COVID-19. On the study more broadly: Material from acute and convalescent COVID-19 was sourced from the United States, Italy and Spain. PBMCs, B-cell-depleted T cells, or T cells were the source of the cDNA or gDNA that made up the material.

The CDR3 covers 17 residues. Trimming stripped 3 bases from V and 5 bases from J, with 22 bases between. CDR1 LNHDA and CDR2 SQIVND come from the germline V gene (reference sequence). In the authors' methods: By means of reference gene primer amplification, nucleated cell counts were estimated. Sequenced by immunoSEQ multiplex PCR; TCRdb stores in-frame clones only, minus some. That table supplies the V and J calls and clone size; D and trimming were determined from the DNA. The sample includes 150,000 to 180,000 clones, around 84% of them seen just once. The sequence was collected from an elderly man with acute or convalescent COVID-19. V usage is TRBV19 and J usage is TRBJ1-2, with D maybe TRBD1 (5 bases). Specimen: peripheral blood. The CDR3 nucleotides are TGTGCCAGTAGTATTGGCCCAGGGATAGGCGGGGGATATGGCTACACCTTC. This encodes CASSIGPGIGGGYGYTF.